This T cell receptor (beta chain) was sequenced for a study of Tregs in tolerant kidney transplant recipients. General study points: Donor-specific Treg expansion exceeded global Treg expansion in tolerant patients, suggesting antigen drive. Expanding Tregs on activated donor B cells appeared to best identify donor-specific TCRbeta clones.

Related graft donors supplied nonmyeloablative bone marrow transplants, and mixed chimerism was transient. Thawed PBMCs were FACS-sorted into unstimulated CD4+CD25+CD127- regulatory T cells, CD4+CD25- non-regulatory cells, CD4 and CD8 cells. In the case of this clone: Its antigen is unidentified. The read ends 3 residues early relative to the CDR3; the germline J gene fills the gap.

Using immunoSEQ multiplex PCR, the repertoire was profiled, and TCRdb retains in-frame clones only, with some absent. The sample has tens of thousands of clones; the top ten hold 1.8%. Between the trimmed V and J ends, which lost 4 bases and 0 bases, there was a span of 10 bases. The CDR3 is made up of 15 amino acids. Per germline, CDR1 SEHNR and CDR2 FQNEAQ (reference sequence). The V call is TRBV7-9, the J call TRBJ1-3; D may be TRBD1 (6 bases). Sequencing was performed on CD4+ T cells from blood (PBMCs), taken 24 months after the transplant. The receptor comes from a human patient who received a combined kidney and bone marrow transplant. Some T cells may be supplied by the graft donor. CDR3 DNA (partial): TGTGCCAGCAGCTCCGGACAGTACTCTGGAAACACC. Protein product: CASSSGQYSGNT. The CDR3, in full, reads CASSSGQYSGNTIYF. The complete variable domain, with remaining parts taken from reference TRBV7-9 and TRBJ1-3, reads DTGVSQNPRHKITKRGQNVTFRCDPISEHNRLYWYRQTLGQGPEFLTYFQNEAQLEKSRLLSDRFSAERPKGSFSTLEIQRTEQGDSAMYLCASSSGQYSGNTIYFGEGSWLTVV.